These 28 T cell receptor beta chains were all obtained from the same sample, sequenced in a study of blood T cell repertoires in COVID-19. Sequenced by immunoSEQ multiplex PCR; TCRdb stores in-frame clones only, minus some. Of roughly 230,000 clones listed, about 85% were seen once; the top ten hold 0.85% to 1%. What was sequenced was peripheral blood. The receptors originated from a man in his forties with acute or convalescent COVID-19.

The DNA for the CDR3 is TGTGCCAGTAGTCGACAGGGACCCGGGCAGCCCCAGCATTTT. It codes for CASSRQGPGQPQHF. The chain recombines TRBV19 with TRBJ1-5, with TRBD1 matching over 7 bases. This CDR3 is built from 14 residues. Germline values: CDR1 LNHDA, CDR2 SQIVND (reference sequence). After removal of 5 bases from V and 7 bases from J, the junction contained 8 bases not matched to a gene.

The chain combines TRBV6-5 with TRBJ1-2, with D unresolved. Germline CDR1 is MNHEY and CDR2 is SVGAGI. CDR3 length: 14 amino acids. The ends were cut back, 0 bases at V and 3 bases at J, with 8 bases in the middle. The CDR3 here is CASSYSETHYGYTF. DNA for the CDR3: TGTGCCAGCAGTTACTCTGAGACACACTATGGCTACACCTTC.

J is TRBJ2-6 and V is TRBV4-3, with D possibly matching TRBD1 (5 bases). Trimming cost V 0 bases and J 6 bases, with 9 bases left between them. This CDR3 contains 15 residues. Germline values: CDR1 LGHNA, CDR2 YSLEER. For the CDR3, the DNA is TGCGCCAGCAGCCAAGAAGGGGCTGTGGCCAACGTCCTGACTTTC. Its protein product is CASSQEGAVANVLTF.

The J gene is TRBJ2-5, the V gene TRBV6-5, with 9 bases fitting TRBD1. Per the germline V gene, CDR1 is MNHEY and CDR2 is SVGAGI. The CDR3 sequence is 14 residues long. The V and J ends lost 6 bases and 5 bases, in that order; junction bases with no gene match: 7. CDR3 in amino acids: CASRQGAALETQYF. The CDR3 nucleotides read TGTGCCAGCAGACAGGGGGCAGCGTTGGAGACCCAGTACTTC.

V usage is TRBV28 and J usage is TRBJ1-2; D gene ambiguous. This CDR3 has 14 residues. V was pared by 5 bases and J by 6 bases, with 16 bases between. The germline V gene encodes CDR1 MDHEN and CDR2 SYDVKM. The CDR3 coding sequence is TGTGCCAGCAGTACCTCGGGGAGTGGGCATGGCTACACCTTC. Translating gives CASSTSGSGHGYTF.

This chain's CDR3 is CASSLAWTGSPYEQYF. CDR3 nucleotide sequence: TGTGCCAGCAGCTTAGCGTGGACAGGGAGTCCCTACGAGCAGTACTTC. The V call is TRBV7-2, the J call TRBJ2-7; 8 positions agree with TRBD1. Germline CDR1 is SGHTA and CDR2 is FQGNSA. The CDR3 has 16 residues. The V gene end was trimmed by 0 bases and the J gene end by 2 bases; junction bases not matched to a gene: 6.

The chain carries TRBV11-2 and TRBJ2-7; 8 bases agree with TRBD1. This CDR3 is 16 amino acids long. In germline, CDR1 is SGHAT, CDR2 FQNNGV. Trimming cost V 5 bases and J 4 bases; bases outside gene matches: 13. The CDR3 DNA reads TGTGCCAGCAGCCTGGGGACAGGCCTGAGGCGTTACGAGCAGTACTTC. This sequence encodes CASSLGTGLRRYEQYF.

The rearrangement joins TRBV7-3 to TRBJ1-5; TRBD1 is a possible D gene (6 bases). The CDR3 has 19 residues. V lost 0 bases and J lost 3, with 21 bases in between. In germline, CDR1 is SGHTA, CDR2 FQGTGA. CDR3 in DNA: TGTGCCAGCAGCTTAACGGGGTATCGGGGACATCCTCCCAATCAGCCCCAGCATTTT. This translates into CASSLTGYRGHPPNQPQHF.

The chain carries TRBV30 and TRBJ2-7; 8 bases are shared with TRBD1. Germline values: CDR1 GTSNPN, CDR2 SVGIG (reference sequence). V shed 1 base, J shed 3 bases, and the junction held 5 bases outside the gene matches. The CDR3 loop spans 14 amino acids. The CDR3 here is CAWSGDRSNYEQYF. In DNA, the CDR3 is TGTGCCTGGAGTGGGGACAGGAGCAACTACGAGCAGTACTTC.

J is TRBJ2-4 and V is TRBV11-1; D is ambiguous. Germline CDR1 is SGHAT and CDR2 is FQDESV (reference sequence). Trimming cost V 5 bases and J 6 bases, with 14 bases left between them. CDR3 size: 14 residues. The CDR3 is CASSRDVRGNIQYF. The DNA of the CDR3 is TGTGCCAGCAGCCGAGACGTCCGAGGAAACATTCAGTACTTC.

This chain links TRBV27 with TRBJ1-5; a weak D match, TRBD1 (5 bases). Germline V gene lookup returns CDR1 MNHEY and CDR2 SMNVEV (reference sequence). V lost 2 bases and J 2 bases, leaving 10 bases between the germline ends. The CDR3 totals 15 residues. CDR3 nucleotide sequence: TGTGCCAGCAGTTTAGACAGTATGGGCAATCAGCCCCAGCATTTT. It encodes CASSLDSMGNQPQHF.

This chain uses TRBV30 with TRBJ1-2; 8 bases are a match to TRBD1. The CDR3 runs to 14 residues. From germline, CDR1 is GTSNPN and CDR2 SVGIG (reference sequence). J gave up 6 bases and V 2 bases, and 8 bases lay outside the gene matches. The CDR3 nucleotides are TGTGCCTGGAGTCCTGATGAGACAGGGGATGGCTACACCTTC. This codes for CAWSPDETGDGYTF. The variable domain in full, with the rest retrieved from reference TRBV30 and TRBJ1-2, is SQTIHQWPATLVQPVGSPLSLECTVEGTSNPNLYWYRQAAGRGLQLLFYSVGIGQISSEVPQNLSASRPQDRQFILSSKKLLLSDSGFYLCAWSPDETGDGYTFGSGTRLTVV.

This clone appeared a single time. The chain carries TRBV7-2 and TRBJ1-1, with D possibly TRBD1 on 6 matching bases. The V gene's germline CDR1 is SGHTA and CDR2 FQGNSA. This CDR3 is 13 amino acids long. Between the trimmed V and J ends, which lost 5 bases and 4 bases, there was a span of 11 bases. The CDR3 reads CASSKTGRTEAFF. The CDR3, as DNA: TGTGCCAGCAGCAAGACAGGACGCACTGAAGCTTTCTTT.

As to this clone: A much bigger clone sits one base away, suggesting this may be a read error. Other nucleotide sequences in the sample specify the same CDR3. The V gene is TRBV28, the J gene TRBJ1-1; 11 bases map to TRBD1. Per the germline V gene, CDR1 is MDHEN and CDR2 is SYDVKM. CDR3 length: 14 amino acids. With 2 bases clipped from V and 4 bases from J, the junction kept 0 bases outside the gene matches. The CDR3 reads CASSLGTGGTEAFF. CDR3 DNA sequence: TGTGCCAGCAGTTTAGGGACAGGGGGCACTGAAGCTTTCTTT.

The CDR3 bases are TGTGCCAGCAGCCTCCGGGTTTCGTCCTACGAGCAGTACTTC. This encodes CASSLRVSSYEQYF. The V gene is TRBV7-2, the J gene TRBJ2-7; D is uncertain. Germline V gene data show CDR1 as SGHTA and CDR2 as FQGNSA. This CDR3 region has 14 residues. Deletions cut 5 bases from V and 1 base from J, with 12 bases between.

The chain couples TRBV5-5 to TRBJ2-2; D is unclear. Germline V gives CDR1 SGHKS, CDR2 YYEKEE (reference sequence). This CDR3 is built from 16 residues. Deletions cut 0 bases from V and 0 bases from J, with 9 bases between. CDR3 sequence reads: CASSLGPSANTGELFF. CDR3 DNA: TGTGCCAGCAGCTTGGGTCCGTCGGCGAACACCGGGGAGCTGTTTTTT.

The chain employs TRBV7-2 and TRBJ2-3; 14 nucleotides match TRBD2. J gave up 11 bases and V 3 bases, and 10 bases lay outside the gene matches. The CDR3 has 16 residues. The germline V gene encodes CDR1 SGHTA and CDR2 FQGNSA. The CDR3 loop reads CASSFGLAGGPVRQYF. CDR3 bases: TGTGCCAGCAGCTTCGGACTAGCGGGGGGACCCGTAAGGCAGTATTTT.

The V and J genes are TRBV6-1 and TRBJ1-2; the match to TRBD1 covers 9 bases. CDR1 is MNHNS, CDR2 SASEGT, per germline. The CDR3 covers 17 residues. Trimming removed 4 bases from V and 0 bases from J; junction bases left unmatched: 9. The CDR3 region is CASSGETGGLANYGYTF. CDR3 bases: TGTGCCAGCAGTGGAGAGACAGGGGGATTAGCTAACTATGGCTACACCTTC.

The V and J genes are TRBV3-1 (or the pseudogene TRBV3-2) and TRBJ1-2; TRBD1 matches 12 bases. With V trimmed by 4 bases and J by 6 bases, 3 bases remained unmatched. Germline CDR1 reads LGHDT; CDR2 reads YNNKEL (reference sequence). CDR3 length equals 14 residues. CDR3 loop: CASSPGTGGHGYTF. Written as DNA, the CDR3 is TGTGCCAGCAGCCCAGGGACAGGGGGCCATGGCTACACCTTC.

The V gene is TRBV19, the J gene TRBJ1-4, with D uncertain. Trimming left V 7 bases short and J 0 bases short, with 12 bases between. CDR1 is LNHDA and CDR2 is SQIVND in the germline V gene (reference sequence). The CDR3 is 15 amino acids. CDR3 sequence (DNA): TGTGCCAGTACTCCCGGTGGAGCAACTAATGAAAAACTGTTTTTT. Protein product: CASTPGGATNEKLFF.

The chain carries TRBV6-5 and TRBJ1-5, with 10 bases aligning to TRBD1. The V and J ends lost 6 bases and 6 bases, in that order; junction bases with no gene match: 8. There are 15 residues in the CDR3. Germline lookup yields CDR1 MNHEY and CDR2 SVGAGI. CDR3 protein: CASSSGTGASQPQHF. The CDR3 bases are TGTGCCAGCAGCTCCGGGACAGGGGCCAGTCAGCCCCAGCATTTT.

V and J are TRBV7-8 and TRBJ1-5, with 8 bases fitting TRBD1. J lost 4 bases, V lost 4 bases, and 9 bases had no gene match. CDR1 and CDR2 from the germline V gene are SGHVS and FQNEAQ. This CDR3 comprises 16 residues. The CDR3 region has the DNA TGTGCCAGCAGCTCGACAGGGGCAAAGCGTAATCAGCCCCAGCATTTT. It specifies CASSSTGAKRNQPQHF.

The chain couples TRBV10-3 to TRBJ1-1, with TRBD1 as a possible D gene (5 bases). The CDR3 covers 13 residues. Trimming took off 10 bases at V and 7 bases at J, with 19 bases between the two ends. CDR1 is ENHRY, CDR2 SYGVKD, per germline. Here the CDR3 DNA reads TGTGCCACCGACAGCAGTGGGGCCAATGAAGCTTTCTTT. Protein sequence: CATDSSGANEAFF.

This chain connects TRBV6-4 to TRBJ2-3; TRBD2 aligns across 9 bases. The CDR3 is 15 amino acids. Germline-derived CDR1 and CDR2 are MRHNA and SNTAGT. V dropped 5 bases and J dropped 6; count of bases not matched to a gene: 9. The CDR3 sequence: CASSSGAGGLDTQYF. CDR3 DNA sequence: TGTGCCAGCAGTTCCGGGGCGGGGGGGCTGGATACGCAGTATTTT.

The V and J genes are TRBV18 and TRBJ1-2; 9 nucleotides line up with TRBD1. This CDR3 comprises 14 residues. Germline loops: CDR1 KGHSH, CDR2 LQKENI. V trimming: 2 bases; J trimming: 6 bases; junction bases outside the gene matches: 4. The CDR3 bases are TGTGCCAGCTCACCAGGGACAGGGTTTGATGGCTACACCTTC. As protein: CASSPGTGFDGYTF.

The V call is TRBV30, the J call TRBJ2-2; 8 bases agree with TRBD2. In germline, CDR1 is GTSNPN, CDR2 SVGIG (reference sequence). The CDR3 extends over 14 amino acids. V gave up 4 bases and J gave up 5 bases; unmatched junction bases: 6. The CDR3 DNA follows: TGTGCCTGGACGGGACTAGGGAATACCGGGGAGCTGTTTTTT. Residues: CAWTGLGNTGELFF.

The chain links TRBV30 to TRBJ1-2, with unresolved D. The germline V gene has CDR1 GTSNPN and CDR2 SVGIG (reference sequence). The CDR3 contains 11 residues. V shed 2 bases and J shed 4 bases, with 5 bases lying between them. CDR3 amino acids: CAWSLAYGYTF. DNA for the CDR3: TGTGCCTGGAGTTTAGCCTATGGCTACACCTTC.

The J gene is TRBJ2-1, the V gene TRBV27, with TRBD2 matching 11 bases. V gave up 6 bases and J gave up 2 bases; unmatched junction bases: 9. CDR1 is MNHEY and CDR2 is SMNVEV in the germline V gene (reference sequence). The CDR3 loop spans 17 amino acids. CDR3 sequence: CASRPQSSGGPYNEQFF. The CDR3 DNA reads as TGTGCCAGCAGACCCCAATCTAGCGGGGGGCCCTACAATGAGCAGTTCTTC.